A single sample is the source of the 12 T cell receptor beta chains below, sequenced in a study of blood T cell repertoires in COVID-19. Measured with immunoSEQ multiplex PCR; TCRdb has only the in-frame clones, and not every one. The sample has 130,000 or so clones, about four fifths seen once; the top ten hold over 10%. The specimen sequenced was peripheral blood. Receptors were obtained from a human donor in a cohort sampled during active COVID-19.

The chain recombines TRBV6-2 or TRBV6-3 with TRBJ2-5; a weak D match, TRBD2 (5 bases). Trimming stripped 0 bases from V and 5 bases from J, with 16 bases between. CDR3 size: 16 residues. Per the germline V gene, CDR1 is MNHEY and CDR2 is SVGEGT. The CDR3 reads CASSYSILVGGETQYF. The CDR3, as DNA: TGTGCCAGCAGTTACTCGATCCTAGTAGGCGGGGAGACCCAGTACTTC.

The chain couples TRBV24-1 to TRBJ2-7; 7 bases align to TRBD1. Per the germline V gene, CDR1 is KGHDR and CDR2 is SFDVKD. The CDR3 is 14 amino acids. J gave up 2 bases and V 4 bases, and 4 bases lay outside the gene matches. CDR3 sequence: CATSDSGQPYEQYF. In DNA, the CDR3 is TGTGCCACCAGTGACTCGGGACAGCCCTACGAGCAGTACTTC.

CDR3 in DNA: TGTGCCAGCAGCGAAAGCCAGAAGGGTCTCGAGGGCTCCTACGAGCAGTACTTC. Protein: CASSESQKGLEGSYEQYF. The chain couples TRBV21-1 to TRBJ2-7; the table's D gene call, TRBD2, was not cross checked with the DNA. TRBV21-1 is classified as a pseudogene. CDR3 size: 18 residues.

The J gene is TRBJ2-5, the V gene TRBV6-5; 8 bases line up with TRBD1. The germline gives CDR1 MNHEY, CDR2 SVGAGI. J lost 5 bases, V lost 6 bases, and 11 bases had no gene match. CDR3 size: 15 residues. CDR3 coding DNA: TGTGCCAGCAGACCCAACTGGACAGGGAAGGAGACCCAGTACTTC. Encoded protein: CASRPNWTGKETQYF.

The chain combines TRBV28 with TRBJ2-5; 9 bases align to TRBD2. The V segment lost 4 bases and the J segment 1 base; nucleotides outside the gene matches: 10. The CDR3 is made up of 17 amino acids. Per germline, CDR1 MDHEN and CDR2 SYDVKM. CDR3 bases: TGTGCCAGCAGTTCCGCGGGGGTAGCGGGGGCCCAAGAGACCCAGTACTTC. It yields the protein CASSSAGVAGAQETQYF.

The CDR3 DNA reads as TGTGCCAGCAGCACGGGACAGGGTGGGTCTGGAAACACCATATATTTT. This gives the protein CASSTGQGGSGNTIYF. This sequence joins TRBV5-4 and TRBJ1-3; 9 nucleotides align to TRBD1. Germline V lookup: CDR1 SGHNT, CDR2 YYREEE (reference sequence). Trimming cost V 4 bases and J 1 base; bases outside gene matches: 6. The CDR3 loop spans 16 amino acids.

This sequence joins TRBV6-5 and TRBJ1-3, with D tentatively TRBD1 (5 bases). The germline CDR1 and CDR2 sequences are MNHEY and SVGAGI. The CDR3 has 14 amino acids. V lost 10 bases, J lost 0 bases, and 13 bases lay in between. The CDR3 protein is CATGAGTSGNTIYF. The CDR3 nucleotides read TGTGCCACCGGGGCGGGAACCTCTGGAAACACCATATATTTT.

The chain recombines TRBV4-1 with TRBJ2-1, with 11 bases lining up with TRBD2. This CDR3 is 17 amino acids long. V lost 3 bases and J lost 4; bases outside the gene matches: 8. Germline-derived CDR1 and CDR2 are MGHRA and YSYEKL. CDR3 residues: CASSQNRASGGYNEQFF. The CDR3 coding sequence is TGCGCCAGCAGCCAGAATAGGGCTAGCGGGGGGTACAATGAGCAGTTCTTC.

The chain has TRBV24-1 and TRBJ2-7; TRBD1 aligns across 7 bases. Trimming removed 4 bases from V and 3 bases from J; junction bases left unmatched: 14. The CDR3 totals 17 residues. The germline gives CDR1 KGHDR, CDR2 SFDVKD. The CDR3 loop reads CATSDPDRDEANYEQYF. CDR3 nucleotide sequence: TGTGCCACCAGTGACCCCGACAGGGACGAGGCAAACTACGAGCAGTACTTC.

V gene TRBV7-2 combines with J gene TRBJ1-2; 8 positions agree with TRBD1. The germline CDR1 and CDR2 sequences are SGHTA and FQGNSA. The CDR3 totals 13 residues. The V and J ends lost 7 bases and 6 bases, in that order; junction bases with no gene match: 7. CDR3 sequence reads: CASTLQTGDGYTF. The CDR3 DNA is TGTGCCAGCACCCTACAGACAGGGGATGGCTACACCTTC.

The chain recombines TRBV3-1 (or the pseudogene TRBV3-2) with TRBJ2-5, with 7 bases identical to TRBD2. After removal of 4 bases from V and 5 bases from J, the junction contained 1 base not matched to a gene. This CDR3 is built from 12 residues. Germline V gene data show CDR1 as LGHDT and CDR2 as YNNKEL (reference sequence). As DNA, the CDR3 is TGTGCCAGCAGCCGGGAGGGGGAGACCCAGTACTTC. Translation: CASSREGETQYF.

J is TRBJ1-4 and V is TRBV28; the D is unclear. This CDR3 has 15 residues. Trimming took 3 bases from V and 6 from J, leaving 14 bases between them. Germline V CDR1 and CDR2: MDHEN, SYDVKM. CDR3 sequence: CASSFSSGVDEKLFF. In DNA form, the CDR3 reads TGTGCCAGCAGTTTTTCTTCCGGGGTGGATGAAAAACTGTTTTTT.